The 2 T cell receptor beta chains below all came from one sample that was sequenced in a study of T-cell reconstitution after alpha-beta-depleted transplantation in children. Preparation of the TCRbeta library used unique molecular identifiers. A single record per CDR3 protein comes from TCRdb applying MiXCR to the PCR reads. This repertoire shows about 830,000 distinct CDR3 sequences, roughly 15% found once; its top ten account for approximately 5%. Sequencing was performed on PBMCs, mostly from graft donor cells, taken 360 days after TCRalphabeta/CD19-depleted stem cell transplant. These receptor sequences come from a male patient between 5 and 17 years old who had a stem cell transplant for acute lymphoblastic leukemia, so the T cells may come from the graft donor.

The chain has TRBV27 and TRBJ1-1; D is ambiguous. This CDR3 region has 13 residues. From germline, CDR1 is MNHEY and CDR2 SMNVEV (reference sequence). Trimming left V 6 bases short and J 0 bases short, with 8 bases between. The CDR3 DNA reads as TGTGCCAGCAGGGACGGCCTGAACACTGAAGCTTTCTTT. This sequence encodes CASRDGLNTEAFF.

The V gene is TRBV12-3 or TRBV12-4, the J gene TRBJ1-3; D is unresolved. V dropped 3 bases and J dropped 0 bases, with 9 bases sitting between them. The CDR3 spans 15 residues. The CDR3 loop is CASSFRQISGNTIYF. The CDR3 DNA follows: TGTGCCAGCAGTTTCCGTCAGATCTCTGGAAACACCATATATTTT.